These 26 T cell receptor beta chains were all obtained from the same sample, sequenced in a study of blood T cell repertoires in COVID-19. Produced via immunoSEQ multiplex PCR; TCRdb's table is partial and in-frame only. The sample holds 200,000 to 300,000 clones; approximately 88% are singletons and the top ten take about 2.3%. Specimen: PBMCs or T cells enriched from blood (not recorded which). These TCRs come from a woman aged 40 to 55 with acute COVID-19.

This sequence joins TRBV30 and TRBJ2-3, with TRBD2 identical over 11 bases. J gave up 1 base and V 5 bases, and 2 bases lay outside the gene matches. The CDR3 is 14 residues long. Germline V gene data show CDR1 as GTSNPN and CDR2 as SVGIG (reference sequence). CDR3 loop: CAWSTSGGTDTQYF. The CDR3 DNA is TGTGCCTGGTCGACTAGCGGGGGCACAGATACGCAGTATTTT. Using reference TRBV30 and TRBJ2-3 for the parts outside the CDR3, the full variable domain is SQTIHQWPATLVQPVGSPLSLECTVEGTSNPNLYWYRQAAGRGLQLLFYSVGIGQISSEVPQNLSASRPQDRQFILSSKKLLLSDSGFYLCAWSTSGGTDTQYFGPGTRLTVL.

J is TRBJ1-6 and V is TRBV3-1 (or the pseudogene TRBV3-2); 11 positions agree with TRBD1. V was pared by 4 bases and J by 6 bases, with 2 bases of the junction left unmatched. Germline V lookup: CDR1 LGHDT, CDR2 YNNKEL (reference sequence). The CDR3 is 15 amino acids. The CDR3 protein is CASSRTGGSNSPLHF. CDR3 bases: TGTGCCAGCAGCCGGACAGGGGGCTCTAATTCACCCCTCCACTTT.

The chain is built from TRBV10-3 and TRBJ1-4; TRBD1 is a possible D gene (6 bases). Germline CDR1 ENHRY, CDR2 SYGVKD. The V end lost 6 bases, the J end lost 8 bases, and 19 bases lay between the germline ends. CDR3 length equals 15 residues. CDR3 sequence (DNA): TGTGCCATCAGCCAGACCACAGGGTCTCGGGAAAAACTGTTTTTT. It translates to CAISQTTGSREKLFF.

This clone was seen only once. In the same sample, other DNA sequences code for this CDR3. The genes are TRBV7-9 and TRBJ1-1; weak D call: TRBD1 (6 bases). The V end was cut by 1 base, the J end by 0 bases, with 6 bases between. Germline CDR1 is SEHNR and CDR2 is FQNEAQ (reference sequence). The CDR3 spans 14 residues. The CDR3 loop is CASSLGTVNTEAFF. The CDR3 DNA is TGTGCCAGCAGCTTAGGGACAGTGAACACTGAAGCTTTCTTT. Based on the CDR3 plus reference TRBV7-9 and TRBJ1-1, the full variable domain is DTGVSQNPRHKITKRGQNVTFRCDPISEHNRLYWYRQTLGQGPEFLTYFQNEAQLEKSRLLSDRFSAERPKGSFSTLEIQRTEQGDSAMYLCASSLGTVNTEAFFGQGTRLTVV.

This rearrangement joins TRBV30 to TRBJ1-6; maybe TRBD1 (6 bases). CDR1 and CDR2 (germline): GTSNPN, SVGIG (reference sequence). Deletions cut 3 bases from V and 4 bases from J, with 22 bases between. The CDR3 contains 18 residues. Here the CDR3 DNA reads TGTGCCTGGAGCCCCGACCCGCACAGGGTTGGGTATAATTCACCCCTCCACTTT. As protein: CAWSPDPHRVGYNSPLHF.

In nucleotides, the CDR3 is TGCGCCAGCATACTAGGACCGAACACCGGGGAGCTGTTTTTT. Translating gives CASILGPNTGELFF. The chain combines TRBV5-1 with TRBJ2-2; D possibly corresponds to TRBD2 (5 bases). CDR3 length: 14 residues. The germline CDR1 and CDR2 sequences are SGHRS and YFSETQ. V lost 6 bases to trimming and J lost 0 bases, with 9 bases between them.

The rearrangement links TRBV5-5 to TRBJ2-2; D might be TRBD1 (6 bases). The CDR3 totals 13 residues. Germline V gene data show CDR1 as SGHKS and CDR2 as YYEKEE (reference sequence). V was clipped by 2 bases and J by 7 bases, with 9 bases between them. The CDR3 region is CASSFTGNGELFF. In nucleotides, the CDR3 is TGTGCCAGCAGCTTCACAGGGAACGGGGAGCTGTTTTTT.

This clone was counted only a few times. Within the sample, other DNA sequences also encode this same CDR3. The rearrangement joins TRBV9 to TRBJ1-1, with D perhaps TRBD1 (5 bases). CDR3 length: 13 residues. Per germline, CDR1 SGDLS and CDR2 YYNGEE. V was pared by 0 bases and J by 3 bases, with 6 bases between. CDR3 in amino acids: CASSVGGDTEAFF. The CDR3 nucleotides read TGTGCCAGCAGCGTAGGGGGGGACACTGAAGCTTTCTTT.

The rearrangement uses TRBV19 and TRBJ1-4; D is perhaps TRBD1 (5 bases). The germline gives CDR1 LNHDA, CDR2 SQIVND (reference sequence). The V gene lost 3 bases and the J gene lost 7 bases, with 9 bases spanning the gap. The CDR3 consists of 13 residues. CDR3 DNA: TGTGCCAGTAGTATGCAGGGTGGTGAAAAACTGTTTTTT. Encoded protein: CASSMQGGEKLFF.

The V gene is TRBV4-1, the J gene TRBJ1-3; 8 nucleotides agree with TRBD1. Germline V lookup: CDR1 MGHRA, CDR2 YSYEKL. V dropped 0 bases and J dropped 2; count of bases not matched to a gene: 9. The CDR3 length is 18 residues. CDR3 in amino acids: CASSQERSGTGPGNTIYF. The CDR3 region has the DNA TGCGCCAGCAGCCAAGAAAGATCAGGGACAGGCCCTGGAAACACCATATATTTT.

The chain carries TRBV5-6 and TRBJ2-7; 9 nucleotides line up with TRBD2. Losses at the gene ends were 3 bases for V and 5 bases for J; bases not matched to a gene: 9. Germline V lookup: CDR1 SGHDT, CDR2 YYEEEE. The CDR3 contains 15 residues. This chain's CDR3 is CASSSLSGRNHEQYV. CDR3 bases: TGTGCCAGCAGCTCGCTTAGCGGGAGAAACCACGAGCAGTACGTC.

The chain has TRBV5-8 and TRBJ1-5; TRBD1 agrees at 7 bases. The CDR3 contains 16 residues. Looked up from germline, CDR1 is SGHTS and CDR2 is YDEGEE. The trim removed 4 bases at V and 0 bases at J, leaving 7 bases unmatched. Here the CDR3 DNA reads TGTGCCAGCAGCCCCACAGGGGATTATAGCAATCAGCCCCAGCATTTT. Encoded protein: CASSPTGDYSNQPQHF.

The V and J genes are TRBV10-3 and TRBJ2-7; 9 bases map to TRBD2. V dropped 3 bases and J dropped 0; count of bases not matched to a gene: 3. Per the germline V gene, CDR1 is ENHRY and CDR2 is SYGVKD. This CDR3 is built from 15 residues. This CDR3 reads CAISDGSGSSYEQYV. CDR3 DNA: TGTGCCATCAGTGACGGTAGCGGGAGCTCCTACGAGCAGTACGTC.

The rearrangement uses TRBV5-1 and TRBJ2-2; 7 bases align to TRBD1. Unmatched junction bases numbered 17, after V lost 0 bases and J lost 3 bases. The length of the CDR3 is 20 residues. CDR1 and CDR2 from the germline V gene are SGHRS and YFSETQ. CDR3 sequence (DNA): TGCGCCAGCAGCTTGGAATTGCGGACAGGTTACCCCCGGGACACCGGGGAGCTGTTTTTT. Protein sequence: CASSLELRTGYPRDTGELFF. Full variable domain (missing parts from reference TRBV5-1 and TRBJ2-2): KAGVTQTPRYLIKTRGQQVTLSCSPISGHRSVSWYQQTPGQGLQFLFEYFSETQRNKGNFPGRFSGRQFSNSRSEMNVSTLELGDSALYLCASSLELRTGYPRDTGELFFGEGSRLTVL.

The chain has TRBV4-2 and TRBJ1-3; no firm D call. CDR1 is LGHNA, CDR2 YNFKEQ, per germline. There are 18 residues in the CDR3. V was shortened by 0 bases and J by 0 bases, with 15 bases between the two germline ends. This CDR3 reads CASSQDLGEADSGNTIYF. The CDR3 nucleotides read TGTGCCAGCAGCCAAGATCTTGGGGAGGCTGACTCTGGAAACACCATATATTTT.

This chain links TRBV7-2 with TRBJ2-1; a weak D match, TRBD2 (5 bases). Germline V gene data show CDR1 as SGHTA and CDR2 as FQGNSA. The CDR3 contains 13 residues. Trimming shortened V by 1 base and J by 10 bases, and 11 bases separated the two germline ends. CDR3 sequence reads: CASSLEGRAEQFF. The CDR3 DNA reads TGTGCCAGCAGCTTAGAAGGGAGAGCAGAGCAGTTCTTC. The full variable domain, rest sourced from reference TRBV7-2 and TRBJ2-1, is GAGVSQSPSNKVTEKGKDVELRCDPISGHTALYWYRQSLGQGLEFLIYFQGNSAPDKSGLPSDRFSAERTGGSVSTLTIQRTQQEDSAVYLCASSLEGRAEQFFGPGTRLTVL.

V and J are TRBV5-5 and TRBJ1-5; D is perhaps TRBD1 (5 bases). The ends were cut back, 3 bases at V and 1 base at J, with 14 bases in the middle. CDR1 and CDR2 from the germline V gene are SGHKS and YYEKEE (reference sequence). This CDR3 contains 16 residues. The DNA of the CDR3 is TGTGCCAGCAGCTCGGGGGTCGGGGTAAGCAATCAGCCCCAGCATTTT. It translates to CASSSGVGVSNQPQHF.

This clone occurred a few times. This chain connects TRBV5-5 to TRBJ1-5; TRBD1 is a possible D gene (5 bases). Germline V gives CDR1 SGHKS, CDR2 YYEKEE (reference sequence). V was trimmed by 5 bases and J by 7 bases, leaving 19 bases between them. This CDR3 contains 15 residues. CDR3 nucleotide sequence: TGTGCCAGCAGATCCCACCGGGGGATTGGGCAGCCCCAGCATTTT. Its protein is CASRSHRGIGQPQHF.

V usage is TRBV2 and J usage is TRBJ2-3, with TRBD2 as a possible D gene (5 bases). With 7 bases removed from V and 8 bases from J, the gap between germline ends came to 19 bases. This CDR3 comprises 14 residues. The V gene's germline CDR1 is SNHLY and CDR2 FYNNEI. The CDR3 region is CASTGRGGYSTQYF. The CDR3 coding sequence is TGTGCCAGCACCGGAAGAGGCGGGTACAGTACGCAGTATTTT.

The rearrangement uses TRBV5-1 and TRBJ2-5; D may be TRBD2 (6 bases). Germline V gene sequence: CDR1 SGHRS, CDR2 YFSETQ. The germline V and J ends were trimmed by 5 bases and 5 bases, with 19 bases remaining between them. The CDR3 loop spans 15 amino acids. The CDR3: CASSGFGGFLETQYF. CDR3 nucleotides: TGCGCCAGCAGTGGGTTTGGAGGGTTTTTGGAGACCCAGTACTTC. The full variable domain, completed using reference TRBV5-1 and TRBJ2-5, is KAGVTQTPRYLIKTRGQQVTLSCSPISGHRSVSWYQQTPGQGLQFLFEYFSETQRNKGNFPGRFSGRQFSNSRSEMNVSTLELGDSALYLCASSGFGGFLETQYFGPGTRLLVL.

This chain links TRBV14 with TRBJ1-4, with D unclear. Between the trimmed V and J ends, which lost 0 bases and 4 bases, there was a span of 3 bases. The CDR3 totals 13 residues. Germline V lookup: CDR1 SGHDN, CDR2 FVKESK. CDR3 loop: CASSQDFNEKLFF. Written as DNA, the CDR3 is TGTGCCAGCAGCCAAGACTTTAATGAAAAACTGTTTTTT. Full variable domain (missing parts from reference TRBV14 and TRBJ1-4): EAGVTQFPSHSVIEKGQTVTLRCDPISGHDNLYWYRRVMGKEIKFLLHFVKESKQDESGMPNNRFLAERTGGTYSTLKVQPAELEDSGVYFCASSQDFNEKLFFGSGTQLSVL.

V gene TRBV7-2 combines with J gene TRBJ2-4; TRBD1 matches 8 bases. V lost 5 bases and J lost 0; bases outside the gene matches: 9. The CDR3 covers 17 residues. Germline values: CDR1 SGHTA, CDR2 FQGNSA. The CDR3 DNA sequence: TGTGCCAGCAGCCCTTTACAGGGGGGTTTAGCCAAAAACATTCAGTACTTC. Protein sequence: CASSPLQGGLAKNIQYF. Combining the CDR3 with reference TRBV7-2 and TRBJ2-4 gives the whole variable domain GAGVSQSPSNKVTEKGKDVELRCDPISGHTALYWYRQSLGQGLEFLIYFQGNSAPDKSGLPSDRFSAERTGGSVSTLTIQRTQQEDSAVYLCASSPLQGGLAKNIQYFGAGTRLSVL.

J is TRBJ1-4 and V is TRBV3-1 (or the pseudogene TRBV3-2); D is unclear. The CDR3 runs to 14 residues. Germline CDR1 is LGHDT and CDR2 is YNNKEL (reference sequence). V dropped 0 bases and J dropped 8 bases, with 10 bases sitting between them. This CDR3 is CASSQDVVWEKLFF. CDR3 in DNA: TGTGCCAGCAGCCAAGATGTAGTCTGGGAAAAACTGTTTTTT.

The chain uses TRBV18 and TRBJ1-5; TRBD1 agrees at 10 bases. Germline-derived CDR1 and CDR2 are KGHSH and LQKENI. The CDR3 sequence is 13 residues long. Losses at the gene ends were 5 bases for V and 6 bases for J; bases not matched to a gene: 1. For the CDR3, the DNA is TGTGCCAGCTCAAGGGACAGGGGTCAGCCCCAGCATTTT. Translating it yields CASSRDRGQPQHF. Full variable domain (missing parts from reference TRBV18 and TRBJ1-5): NAGVMQNPRHLVRRRGQEARLRCSPMKGHSHVYWYRQLPEEGLKFMVYLQKENIIDESGMPKERFSAEFPKEGPSILRIQQVVRGDSAAYFCASSRDRGQPQHFGDGTRLSIL.

J is TRBJ1-2 and V is TRBV6-1; 10 bases line up with TRBD1. Unmatched junction bases numbered 2, after V lost 2 bases and J lost 5 bases. Germline V gene sequence: CDR1 MNHNS, CDR2 SASEGT. This CDR3 is 14 amino acids long. The DNA of the CDR3 is TGTGCCAGCAGTGAAAGACAGGGGGCTTATGGCTACACCTTC. This translates into CASSERQGAYGYTF.

The chain is built from TRBV11-3 and TRBJ1-3; 8 bases align to TRBD1. CDR3 length: 15 residues. Looked up from germline, CDR1 is SGHNT and CDR2 is YENEEA. V lost 5 bases, J lost 0 bases, and 3 bases stayed unmatched. The CDR3 bases are TGTGCCAGCAGCCTTGGGACAGGCTCTGGAAACACCATATATTTT. The encoded protein is CASSLGTGSGNTIYF.